The TCR beta chain described here comes from a study of blood T cell repertoires in COVID-19. Measured with immunoSEQ multiplex PCR; TCRdb has only the in-frame clones, and not every one. The profile covers approximately 300,000 clones, with roughly 90% appearing a single time and roughly 4% taken by the ten largest. The germline V gene has CDR1 SNHLY and CDR2 FYNNEI. The CDR3 contains 13 residues. Trimming removed 8 bases at V and 4 bases at J, with 15 bases between. V gene TRBV2 combines with J gene TRBJ2-7, with D possibly matching TRBD1 (6 bases). The sequencing sample was made of peripheral blood. The clonotype originates from a woman aged 50 to 60 with active or convalescent COVID-19. CDR3 protein: CASGQDREYEQYF. The CDR3 region has the DNA TGTGCCAGCGGGCAGGACAGAGAGTACGAGCAGTACTTC. The whole variable domain, filled in from reference TRBV2 and TRBJ2-7, reads EPEVTQTPSHQVTQMGQEVILRCVPISNHLYFYWYRQILGQKVEFLVSFYNNEISEKSEIFDDQFSVERPDGSNFTLKIRSTKLEDSAMYFCASGQDREYEQYFGPGTRLTVT.